Shown below are 30 T cell receptor beta chains from a single sample sequenced in a study of Ad26.COV2.S vaccination and SARS-CoV-2 variants (TCRdb year 2021). According to the study, the label for this sample's treatment or condition signals: some 20 received Ad26.COV2.S at low or high dose, single or two shots; several received placebo; per-sample allocation not given. For vaccine and placebo recipients, repertoires were sequenced using samples collected on day 63 after the first injection. The library was made by the immunoSEQ multiplex PCR assay. TCRdb provides this immuneACCESS table in a form limited to in-frame rearrangements. Some clones are lacking; in checked studies, under half of them reflect an unresolved V gene, and why the rest are absent is not known. For this sample there are over 250,000 clones; around 87% appear just once. Around 3% of the sample lies in the top ten. Specimen: peripheral blood, collected in a trial of Ad26.COV2.S vaccine versus placebo. Receptor source: a person between 18 and 65 years old who received the Ad26.COV2.S COVID-19 vaccine or a placebo.

The chain has TRBV10-1 and TRBJ1-4, with a tentative D call TRBD1 (5 bases). V was pared by 5 bases and J by 6 bases, with 13 bases between. The CDR3 loop spans 14 amino acids. Germline-derived CDR1 and CDR2 are WNHNN and SYGVQD (reference sequence). DNA for the CDR3: TGCGCCAGCAGTTCGACAGAGGAAGATGAAAAACTGTTTTTT. It specifies CASSSTEEDEKLFF.

The chain uses TRBV19 and TRBJ2-1; the D is unclear. CDR3 length: 13 amino acids. CDR1 LNHDA and CDR2 SQIVND come from the germline V gene (reference sequence). V lost 7 bases and J 3 bases, leaving 10 bases between the germline ends. The DNA for the CDR3 is TGTGCCAGTAAAGAGTCCAACTACAATGAGCAGTTCTTC. Translation gives CASKESNYNEQFF.

V gene TRBV7-2 combines with J gene TRBJ1-2; maybe TRBD1 (5 bases). V dropped 2 bases and J dropped 4 bases, with 8 bases sitting between them. This CDR3 has 13 residues. Germline CDR1 reads SGHTA; CDR2 reads FQGNSA. Here the CDR3 DNA reads TGTGCCAGCAGCTTAAGGACACGCTATGGCTACACCTTC. This codes for CASSLRTRYGYTF.

This clone was observed a few times. The J gene is TRBJ2-7, the V gene TRBV27; no firm D call. This CDR3 has 11 residues. Germline lookup yields CDR1 MNHEY and CDR2 SMNVEV (reference sequence). The germline V and J ends were trimmed by 8 bases and 6 bases, with 11 bases remaining between them. CDR3 sequence: CASSRSGEQYF. The CDR3, as DNA: TGTGCCAGCTCGCGGTCGGGCGAGCAGTACTTC.

The chain couples TRBV3-1 (or the pseudogene TRBV3-2) to TRBJ2-7, with D perhaps matching TRBD2 (5 bases). The CDR3 contains 14 residues. Germline V gene lookup returns CDR1 LGHDT and CDR2 YNNKEL (reference sequence). V was shortened by 4 bases and J by 9 bases, with 19 bases between the two germline ends. In nucleotides, the CDR3 is TGTGCCAGCAGCCGGGGTGAGGGATTTTCAGGGCAGTACTTC. The encoded protein is CASSRGEGFSGQYF.

The V gene is TRBV21-1, the J gene TRBJ2-6; whether TRBD1, the table's D call, matches the DNA was not checked. TRBV21-1 is shown as a pseudogene. The CDR3 consists of 18 residues. The CDR3 loop is CASSLPGQVNSGANVLTF. As DNA, the CDR3 is TGTGCCAGCAGCCTTCCGGGACAGGTTAACTCTGGGGCCAACGTCCTGACTTTC.

The chain has TRBV3-1 (or the pseudogene TRBV3-2) and TRBJ1-1; the D is unclear. The CDR3 totals 12 residues. Trimming took 3 bases from V and 5 from J, leaving 7 bases between them. CDR1 and CDR2 (germline): LGHDT, YNNKEL (reference sequence). DNA for the CDR3: TGTGCCAGCAGCCAGGGTAAAACTGAAGCTTTCTTT. Translating gives CASSQGKTEAFF.

The V gene is TRBV10-3, the J gene TRBJ1-3, with D perhaps TRBD1 (5 bases). CDR3 length: 16 amino acids. The ends were cut back, 6 bases at V and 0 bases at J, with 15 bases in the middle. CDR1 and CDR2 (germline): ENHRY, SYGVKD. CDR3 protein: CAIRRVRDGSGNTIYF. The CDR3 nucleotides are TGTGCCATCAGGAGAGTCCGGGACGGCTCTGGAAACACCATATATTTT.

In this sample, this clone turned up once. The chain carries TRBV15 and TRBJ1-1, with 11 positions matching TRBD1. The germline V gene encodes CDR1 LNHNV and CDR2 YYDKDF (reference sequence). CDR3 length equals 15 residues. V trimming: 5 bases; J trimming: 5 bases; junction bases outside the gene matches: 7. The CDR3 nucleotides are TGTGCCACCAGCCGAAGGACAGGGGGCGAGACTGAAGCTTTCTTT. Encoded protein: CATSRRTGGETEAFF.

Many counts were recorded for this clone. DNA for the CDR3: TGTGCCAGCAGCTTTGTGGGACTAGCGGAGTACAATGAGCAGTTCTTC. Encoded protein: CASSFVGLAEYNEQFF. This sequence joins TRBV7-9 and TRBJ2-1, with TRBD2 matching 11 bases. The V gene's germline CDR1 is SEHNR and CDR2 FQNEAQ (reference sequence). This CDR3 has 16 residues. V shed 3 bases, J shed 4 bases, and the junction held 5 bases outside the gene matches.

This clone was found once. V is TRBV2 and J is TRBJ1-4; D perhaps matches TRBD1 (5 bases). Germline V gives CDR1 SNHLY, CDR2 FYNNEI. The CDR3 sequence is 16 residues long. The V end was cut by 0 bases, the J end by 6 bases, with 14 bases between. CDR3 residues: CASSEARGGKDEKLFF. The CDR3 nucleotides read TGTGCCAGCAGTGAAGCGCGTGGGGGAAAGGATGAAAAACTGTTTTTT.

This chain joins TRBV9 and TRBJ2-7, with D possibly TRBD1 on 5 matching bases. The CDR3 length is 13 residues. Germline CDR1 is SGDLS and CDR2 is YYNGEE. Trimming cost V 3 bases and J 5 bases, with 12 bases left between them. The CDR3 coding sequence is TGTGCCAGCAGCGCCCTAGGGGTCCACGAGCAGTACTTC. It specifies CASSALGVHEQYF.

This clone was seen once. V and J are TRBV7-2 and TRBJ2-1; D could derive from TRBD1 or TRBD2 (6 bases each). Germline assignment: CDR1 SGHTA and CDR2 FQGNSA. The V gene lost 5 bases and the J gene lost 6 bases, with 11 bases spanning the gap. The CDR3 runs 13 residues. This CDR3 is CASSRGVSNEQFF. The CDR3 nucleotides are TGTGCCAGCAGCAGGGGGGTGTCCAATGAGCAGTTCTTC. Full variable domain (outside the CDR3, taken from reference TRBV7-2 and TRBJ2-1): GAGVSQSPSNKVTEKGKDVELRCDPISGHTALYWYRQSLGQGLEFLIYFQGNSAPDKSGLPSDRFSAERTGGSVSTLTIQRTQQEDSAVYLCASSRGVSNEQFFGPGTRLTVL.

This clone was observed a single time. The chain employs TRBV6-4 and TRBJ2-3; a weak D match, TRBD2 (5 bases). The V gene's germline CDR1 is MRHNA and CDR2 SNTAGT. CDR3 length: 15 amino acids. The V gene lost 6 bases and the J gene lost 2 bases, with 15 bases spanning the gap. CDR3 bases: TGTGCCAGCAGCGAACTAGTCCACCCCACAGATACGCAGTATTTT. This gives the protein CASSELVHPTDTQYF.

This clone was seen a single time. The CDR3, as DNA: TGTGCCAGCAGCCACCCAGAACAGCCCCAGCATTTT. Its translation is CASSHPEQPQHF. This chain uses TRBV13 with TRBJ1-5, with no clear D. The CDR3 is 12 amino acids. The germline gives CDR1 PRHDT, CDR2 FYEKMQ (reference sequence). V was pared by 5 bases and J by 7 bases, with 9 bases between.

The gene calls are TRBV18 and TRBJ2-3, with 11 bases that match TRBD2. Germline-derived CDR1 and CDR2 are KGHSH and LQKENI. CDR3 length equals 15 residues. Trimming removed 6 bases from V and 2 bases from J; junction bases left unmatched: 4. For the CDR3, the DNA is TGTGCCAGCTCGTTGGGACTAGCGGACACAGATACGCAGTATTTT. Its translation is CASSLGLADTDTQYF. Full variable domain (rest looked up from reference TRBV18 and TRBJ2-3): NAGVMQNPRHLVRRRGQEARLRCSPMKGHSHVYWYRQLPEEGLKFMVYLQKENIIDESGMPKERFSAEFPKEGPSILRIQQVVRGDSAAYFCASSLGLADTDTQYFGPGTRLTVL.

The chain combines TRBV7-2 with TRBJ2-7, with 9 positions matching TRBD2. CDR3 length equals 16 residues. The germline gives CDR1 SGHTA, CDR2 FQGNSA. Unmatched junction bases numbered 8, after V lost 5 bases and J lost 0 bases. The CDR3 region is CASSVSGGESSYEQYF. The CDR3 DNA is TGTGCCAGCAGCGTTAGCGGGGGAGAAAGCTCCTACGAGCAGTACTTC.

The chain uses TRBV7-2 and TRBJ2-1, with TRBD2 matching over 11 bases. The CDR3 is made up of 16 amino acids. The germline V gene has CDR1 SGHTA and CDR2 FQGNSA. The V segment lost 5 bases and the J segment 7 bases; nucleotides outside the gene matches: 10. The DNA of the CDR3 is TGTGCCAGCAGCCAAACGCTAGCGGGAGGATTGAATGAGCAGTTCTTC. It specifies CASSQTLAGGLNEQFF.

This sequence joins TRBV6-5 and TRBJ1-1; D ambiguous. This CDR3 comprises 12 residues. Germline values: CDR1 MNHEY, CDR2 SVGAGI. Trimming took 6 bases from V and 8 from J, leaving 13 bases between them. The CDR3 loop reads CASSPSGLEAFF. The CDR3 DNA is TGTGCCAGCAGCCCCTCCGGATTGGAAGCTTTCTTT.

The chain has TRBV7-8 and TRBJ2-7; D is possibly TRBD1 or TRBD2 (5 bases each). With 8 bases removed from V and 0 bases from J, the gap between germline ends came to 14 bases. The CDR3 extends over 14 amino acids. Germline V CDR1 and CDR2: SGHVS, FQNEAQ. The CDR3 reads CASADGAPSYEQYF. Written as DNA, the CDR3 is TGTGCCAGCGCCGACGGGGCGCCCTCCTACGAGCAGTACTTC.

This sequence joins TRBV7-9 and TRBJ2-1; 10 bases are a match to TRBD1. The V and J ends lost 5 bases and 7 bases, in that order; junction bases with no gene match: 8. This CDR3 contains 15 residues. Germline lookup yields CDR1 SEHNR and CDR2 FQNEAQ (reference sequence). CDR3 protein: CASSRQGARLNEQFF. CDR3 sequence (DNA): TGTGCCAGCAGCCGACAGGGGGCGAGGTTGAATGAGCAGTTCTTC.

The chain carries TRBV7-9 and TRBJ1-4, with 9 bases aligning to TRBD1. V lost 5 bases and J lost 8; bases outside the gene matches: 12. CDR1 and CDR2 from the germline V gene are SEHNR and FQNEAQ (reference sequence). The CDR3 spans 16 residues. The CDR3: CASSLLLDRGYEKLFF. The CDR3 bases are TGTGCCAGCAGCCTATTACTGGACAGGGGATACGAAAAACTGTTTTTT.

The V gene is TRBV6-1, the J gene TRBJ1-2, with 7 bases that match TRBD1. The V gene end was trimmed by 2 bases and the J gene end by 8 bases; junction bases not matched to a gene: 8. CDR1 and CDR2 from the germline V gene are MNHNS and SASEGT. The length of the CDR3 is 14 residues. In DNA, the CDR3 is TGTGCCAGCAGTGAACCGGGACAGTTGAGGGGCTACACCTTC. As protein: CASSEPGQLRGYTF.

The chain links TRBV10-2 to TRBJ1-5, with no clear D. Germline V gives CDR1 WSHSY, CDR2 SAAADI. The CDR3 loop spans 12 amino acids. Trimming removed 4 bases at V and 10 bases at J, with 11 bases between. CDR3 protein: CASSVEGQPQHF. Written as DNA, the CDR3 is TGCGCCAGCAGTGTCGAAGGGCAACCCCAGCATTTT.

This clone was seen just once. V is TRBV7-2 and J is TRBJ1-3, with 7 bases matching TRBD1. This CDR3 has 16 amino acids. CDR1 SGHTA and CDR2 FQGNSA come from the germline V gene. V lost 4 bases, J lost 0 bases, and 6 bases stayed unmatched. The CDR3 sequence: CASSSRQGSSGNTIYF. CDR3 sequence (DNA): TGTGCCAGCAGCTCAAGACAGGGCAGCTCTGGAAACACCATATATTTT.

The rearrangement links TRBV12-3 or TRBV12-4 to TRBJ2-6; D ambiguous. Trimming took 5 bases from V and 5 from J, leaving 4 bases between them. The CDR3 totals 12 residues. CDR3 sequence: CASSPRANVLTF. As DNA, the CDR3 is TGTGCCAGCAGTCCTAGGGCCAACGTCCTGACTTTC.

This sequence joins TRBV9 and TRBJ2-2; the D gene could be TRBD1 or TRBD2 (5 bases each). From germline, CDR1 is SGDLS and CDR2 YYNGEE. The CDR3 runs to 15 residues. Between the trimmed V and J ends, which lost 0 bases and 4 bases, there was a span of 10 bases. DNA for the CDR3: TGTGCCAGCAGCGTAGACCTAGGGACCACCGGGGAGCTGTTTTTT. This translates into CASSVDLGTTGELFF.

This clone was observed once. V usage is TRBV5-1 and J usage is TRBJ2-7, with D perhaps assigned TRBD1 or TRBD2 (6 bases each). The V end was cut by 2 bases, the J end by 3 bases, with 21 bases between. In germline, CDR1 is SGHRS, CDR2 YFSETQ. The length of the CDR3 is 17 residues. CDR3 in amino acids: CASSFTFGGQGRYEQYF. In nucleotides, the CDR3 is TGCGCCAGCAGCTTCACGTTTGGGGGGCAGGGGCGCTACGAGCAGTACTTC.

This chain links TRBV5-1 with TRBJ2-3; the D gene could be TRBD1 or TRBD2 (5 bases each). The CDR3 is 17 residues long. CDR1 and CDR2 from the germline V gene are SGHRS and YFSETQ. V gave up 4 bases and J gave up 0 bases, with 18 bases separating them. The CDR3 DNA follows: TGCGCCAGCAGCCCTGGTTACGGGACGACTAGCACAGATACGCAGTATTTT. It yields the protein CASSPGYGTTSTDTQYF. The full variable domain, with the rest looked up from reference TRBV5-1 and TRBJ2-3, is KAGVTQTPRYLIKTRGQQVTLSCSPISGHRSVSWYQQTPGQGLQFLFEYFSETQRNKGNFPGRFSGRQFSNSRSEMNVSTLELGDSALYLCASSPGYGTTSTDTQYFGPGTRLTVL.

The chain links TRBV7-9 to TRBJ2-7; 8 bases agree with TRBD2. The CDR3 contains 15 residues. V lost 2 bases to trimming and J lost 2 bases; unmatched junction nucleotides: 5. Germline values: CDR1 SEHNR, CDR2 FQNEAQ (reference sequence). CDR3 coding DNA: TGTGCCAGCAGCTTACATCTAGCGGGCCCCTACGAGCAGTACTTC. Its translation: CASSLHLAGPYEQYF.